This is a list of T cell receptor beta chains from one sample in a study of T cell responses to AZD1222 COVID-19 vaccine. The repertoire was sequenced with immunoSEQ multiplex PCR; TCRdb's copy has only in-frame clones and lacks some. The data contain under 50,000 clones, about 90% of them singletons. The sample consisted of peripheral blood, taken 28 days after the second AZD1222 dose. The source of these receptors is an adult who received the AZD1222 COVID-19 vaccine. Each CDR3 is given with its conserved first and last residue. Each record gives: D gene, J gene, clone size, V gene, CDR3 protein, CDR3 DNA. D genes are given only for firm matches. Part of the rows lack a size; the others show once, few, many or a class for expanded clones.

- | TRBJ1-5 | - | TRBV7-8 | CASSPGRLEGKPQHF | TGTGCCAGCAGCCCGGGTAGACTGGAGGGGAAGCCCCAGCATTTT
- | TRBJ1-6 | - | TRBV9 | CASSPEGHGNSPLHF | TGTGCCAGCAGCCCGGAGGGGCATGGGAATTCACCCCTCCACTTT
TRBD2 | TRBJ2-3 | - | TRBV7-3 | CASSWTSGDTDTQYF | TGTGCCAGCAGCTGGACTAGCGGGGACACAGATACGCAGTATTTT
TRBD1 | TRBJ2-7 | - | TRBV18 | CASSPRTGGPYEQYF | TGTGCCAGCTCACCCCGGACAGGGGGCCCCTACGAGCAGTACTTC
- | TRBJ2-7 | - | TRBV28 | CASSSDSYEQYF | TGTGCCAGCAGTTCGGACAGCTACGAGCAGTACTTC
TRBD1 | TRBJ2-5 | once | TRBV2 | CASSKDRGGEETQYF | TGTGCCAGCAGTAAGGACAGGGGCGGGGAGGAGACCCAGTACTTC
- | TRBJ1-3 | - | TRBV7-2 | CASSFGGLTIYF | TGTGCCAGCAGCTTCGGGGGTCTCACCATATATTTT
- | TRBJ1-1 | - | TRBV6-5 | CASGRDNRNTEAFF | TGTGCCAGCGGTCGGGACAATCGGAACACTGAAGCTTTCTTT
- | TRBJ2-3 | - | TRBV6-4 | CASSDRGTSTDTQYF | TGTGCCAGCAGTGATCGGGGGACTAGCACAGATACGCAGTATTTT
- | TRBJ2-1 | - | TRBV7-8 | CASSLEAMDEQFF | TGTGCCAGCAGCTTGGAGGCAATGGATGAGCAGTTCTTC
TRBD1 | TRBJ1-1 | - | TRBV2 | CASSPFTGAGTEAFF | TGTGCCAGCAGTCCCTTCACAGGGGCGGGCACTGAAGCTTTCTTT
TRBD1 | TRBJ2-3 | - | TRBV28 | CASSFPLGQGSVHTDTQYF | TGTGCCAGCAGTTTCCCTCTTGGACAGGGTAGTGTCCACACAGATACGCAGTATTTT
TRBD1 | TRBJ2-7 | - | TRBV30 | CAWSQGALEQYF | TGTGCCTGGAGTCAGGGGGCTTTAGAGCAGTACTTC
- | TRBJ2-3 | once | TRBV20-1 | CSASWGPGDTQYF | TGCAGTGCTAGTTGGGGGCCCGGGGATACGCAGTATTTT
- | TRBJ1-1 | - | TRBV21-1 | CASSRTGRLMNTEAFF | TGTGCCAGCAGCCGTACGGGGCGCCTCATGAACACTGAAGCTTTCTTT
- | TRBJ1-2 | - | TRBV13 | CASSLKGYGTDLYGYTF | TGTGCCAGCAGCTTAAAAGGTTATGGGACGGACCTTTATGGCTACACCTTC
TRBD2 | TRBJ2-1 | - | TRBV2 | CASSYERLASPFF | TGTGCCAGCAGTTATGAAAGACTAGCGAGTCCGTTCTTC
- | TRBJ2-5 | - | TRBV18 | CASSPNQETQYF | TGTGCCAGCTCACCGAACCAAGAGACCCAGTACTTC
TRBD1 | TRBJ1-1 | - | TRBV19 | CASSIPFRTGDTEAFF | TGTGCCAGTAGTATACCCTTTCGGACAGGGGACACTGAAGCTTTCTTT
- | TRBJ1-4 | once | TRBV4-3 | CASSQDLGDKANEKLFF | TGCGCCAGCAGCCAAGATCTAGGGGACAAGGCTAATGAAAAACTGTTTTTT
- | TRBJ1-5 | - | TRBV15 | CATSRDRGGGQPQHF | TGTGCCACCAGCAGAGATAGAGGGGGTGGTCAGCCCCAGCATTTT
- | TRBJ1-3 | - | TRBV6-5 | CASSYSGNPGGNTIYF | TGTGCCAGCAGTTACTCGGGAAATCCGGGAGGAAACACCATATATTTT
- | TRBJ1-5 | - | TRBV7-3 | CASSFGERPQHF | TGTGCCAGCAGCTTCGGGGAACGGCCCCAGCATTTT
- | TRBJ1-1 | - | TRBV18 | CASSPWTAINTEAFF | TGTGCCAGCTCACCTTGGACAGCGATCAACACTGAAGCTTTCTTT
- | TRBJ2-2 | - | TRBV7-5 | CARSLAGGDFFSLAGTNTGELFF | TGTGCCAGAAGCTTAGCTGGGGGGGACTTCTTTTCACTAGCGGGAACGAACACCGGGGAGCTGTTTTTT
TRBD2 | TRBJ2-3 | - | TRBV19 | CASSELAGDRAQYF | TGTGCCAGTAGTGAGCTAGCGGGAGACCGGGCGCAGTATTTT
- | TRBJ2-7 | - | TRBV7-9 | CASSLAGGGYEQYF | TGTGCCAGCAGCTTAGCGGGGGGCGGATACGAGCAGTACTTC
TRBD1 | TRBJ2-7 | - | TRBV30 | CAWIIGSTGFHEQYF | TGTGCCTGGATTATTGGGTCGACAGGGTTCCACGAGCAGTACTTC
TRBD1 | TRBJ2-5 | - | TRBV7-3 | CASSLTPGQVETQYF | TGTGCCAGCAGCTTAACCCCCGGACAGGTGGAGACCCAGTACTTC
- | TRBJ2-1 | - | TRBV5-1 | CATRGSYNEQFF | TGCGCCACTCGGGGGTCCTACAATGAGCAGTTCTTC
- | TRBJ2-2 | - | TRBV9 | CASSGGTANTGELFF | TGTGCCAGCAGCGGCGGGACAGCGAACACCGGGGAGCTGTTTTTT
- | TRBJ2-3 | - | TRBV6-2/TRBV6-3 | CASSLGFATDTQYF | TGTGCCAGCAGCCTTGGCTTCGCCACAGATACGCAGTATTTT
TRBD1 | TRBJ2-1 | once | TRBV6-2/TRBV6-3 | CASSYGDRGREQFF | TGTGCCAGCAGTTATGGGGACAGGGGGCGGGAGCAGTTCTTC
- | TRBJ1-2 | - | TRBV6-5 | CASSPRRQGLGYTF | TGTGCCAGCAGTCCCAGGCGCCAGGGTCTAGGCTACACCTTC
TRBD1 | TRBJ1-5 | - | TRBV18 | CASSPQGAGQPQHF | TGTGCCAGCTCACCACAGGGGGCGGGACAGCCCCAGCATTTT
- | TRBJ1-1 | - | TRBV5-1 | CASSPDHMNTEAFF | TGCGCCAGCAGCCCGGATCACATGAACACTGAAGCTTTCTTT
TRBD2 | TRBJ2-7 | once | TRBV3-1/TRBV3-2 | CASSRTSGTYEQYF | TGTGCCAGCAGCCGGACTAGCGGGACCTACGAGCAGTACTTC
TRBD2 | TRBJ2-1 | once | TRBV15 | CATSRGRGGDREQFF | TGTGCCACCAGCAGAGGTAGGGGAGGGGACCGTGAGCAGTTCTTC
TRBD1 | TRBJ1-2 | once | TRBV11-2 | CASSQDRLYGYTF | TGTGCCAGCAGCCAGGACAGGCTTTATGGCTACACCTTC
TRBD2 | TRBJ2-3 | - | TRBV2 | CASSIRTSGRGIGTQYF | TGTGCCAGCAGTATCCGGACTAGCGGGAGGGGGATCGGTACGCAGTATTTT
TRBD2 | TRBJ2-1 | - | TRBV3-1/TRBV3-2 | CASSQDLSGPYNEQFF | TGTGCCAGCAGCCAAGATCTTAGCGGGCCTTACAATGAGCAGTTCTTC
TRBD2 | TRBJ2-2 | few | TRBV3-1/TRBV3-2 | CASSQLAGANTGELFF | TGTGCCAGCAGCCAACTAGCGGGAGCGAACACCGGGGAGCTGTTTTTT
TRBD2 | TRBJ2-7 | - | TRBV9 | CASSVLGLAGVEQYF | TGTGCCAGCAGCGTTTTAGGACTAGCGGGAGTCGAGCAGTACTTC
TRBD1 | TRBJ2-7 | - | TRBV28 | CASSLGDRGDYEQYF | TGTGCCAGCAGTTTAGGGGACAGGGGAGACTACGAGCAGTACTTC
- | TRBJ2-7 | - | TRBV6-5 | CASTRPGTSYEQYF | TGTGCCAGCACTCGTCCGGGGACCTCCTACGAGCAGTACTTC
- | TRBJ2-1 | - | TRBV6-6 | CASKMGTPYNEQFF | TGTGCCAGCAAGATGGGGACACCGTACAATGAGCAGTTCTTC
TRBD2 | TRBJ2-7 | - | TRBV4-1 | CASSPRTSVTYEQYF | TGCGCCAGCAGCCCCAGGACTAGCGTAACCTACGAGCAGTACTTC
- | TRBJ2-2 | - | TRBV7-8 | CASSLPRFVSPGELFF | TGTGCCAGCAGCCTTCCCCGGTTCGTGTCTCCCGGGGAGCTGTTTTTT
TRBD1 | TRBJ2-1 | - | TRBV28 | CASSSRQGSYNEQFF | TGTGCCAGCAGTTCCCGACAGGGGTCCTACAATGAGCAGTTCTTC
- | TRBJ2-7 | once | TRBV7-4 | CASSYASGKIDIYEQYF | TGTGCCAGCAGCTACGCATCGGGGAAAATCGACATCTACGAGCAGTACTTC
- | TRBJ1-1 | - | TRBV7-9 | CASRTGPPSTEAFF | TGTGCCAGCAGAACCGGGCCTCCCTCCACTGAAGCTTTCTTT
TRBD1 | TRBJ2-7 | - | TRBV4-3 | CASSQRQGGYEQYF | TGCGCCAGCAGCCAAAGACAGGGGGGCTACGAGCAGTACTTC
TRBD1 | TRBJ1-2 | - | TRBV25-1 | CASSEGQGYGYTF | TGTGCCAGCAGTGAAGGACAGGGCTATGGCTACACCTTC
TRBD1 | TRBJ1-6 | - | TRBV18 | CASSPRDRVSPLHF | TGTGCCAGCTCACCCCGGGACAGGGTCTCACCCCTCCACTTT
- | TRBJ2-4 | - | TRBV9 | CASSARGRQRENIQYF | TGTGCCAGCAGCGCGAGAGGTAGACAGCGAGAAAACATTCAGTACTTC
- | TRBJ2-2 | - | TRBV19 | CASSAPGPSPGELFF | TGTGCCAGTAGTGCCCCAGGGCCCTCCCCCGGGGAGCTGTTTTTT
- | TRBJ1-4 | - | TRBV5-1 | CASTPRGANEKLFF | TGCGCCAGCACTCCGAGAGGGGCTAATGAAAAACTGTTTTTT
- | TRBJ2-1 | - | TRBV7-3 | CASRLGSGLQHEQFF | TGTGCCAGCAGATTGGGGAGCGGTTTGCAACATGAGCAGTTCTTC
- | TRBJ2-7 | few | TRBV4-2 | CASSQAWSSSYEQYF | TGTGCCAGCAGCCAAGCTTGGTCCTCCTCCTACGAGCAGTACTTC
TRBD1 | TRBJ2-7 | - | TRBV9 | CASSMGTDYEQYF | TGTGCCAGCAGCATGGGGACAGATTACGAGCAGTACTTC